One and the same sample provided the 13 T cell receptor beta chains below, sequenced in a study of beta chain features in type 1 diabetes. Notes on the study in general: Type 1 diabetes patients had moderately but significantly shorter TCRB CDR3s in all four CD4+ subsets.

Sequencing targeted expressed TCRB transcripts, as all isolated RNA had been reverse transcribed. Using immunoSEQ multiplex PCR, the repertoire was profiled, and TCRdb retains in-frame clones only, with some absent. Of hundreds of thousands of clones in the sample, around 15% were seen once. Antigens of these TCRs are unknown. The sequencing input was naive CD4+ T cells from blood. The receptors come from a man aged 18 to 29 with type 1 diabetes.

The chain links TRBV5-1 to TRBJ2-7; 7 positions match TRBD1. The germline gives CDR1 SGHRS, CDR2 YFSETQ. This CDR3 has 12 residues. J lost 4 bases, V lost 3 bases, and 1 base had no gene match. The CDR3, as DNA: TGCGCCAGCAGCTCGGGACAGTACGAGCAGTACTTC. Translated: CASSSGQYEQYF.

The chain employs TRBV6-5 and TRBJ2-4, with TRBD1 identical over 9 bases. Germline CDR1 MNHEY, CDR2 SVGAGI. This CDR3 is built from 14 residues. V dropped 2 bases and J dropped 7; count of bases not matched to a gene: 3. CDR3 DNA sequence: TGTGCCAGCAGTTACCGGACAGGGGAGAACATTCAGTACTTC. Its protein product is CASSYRTGENIQYF.

This chain links TRBV5-1 with TRBJ2-7, with 9 nucleotides matching TRBD1. The CDR3 contains 14 residues. Germline CDR1 and CDR2: SGHRS and YFSETQ. Unmatched junction bases numbered 3, after V lost 2 bases and J lost 3 bases. The CDR3 is CASSFDRGYYEQYF. The DNA for the CDR3 is TGCGCCAGCAGCTTCGACAGGGGGTACTACGAGCAGTACTTC.

The sample holds a few counts of this clone. The chain has TRBV4-2 and TRBJ1-2; the D gene is possibly TRBD1 (6 bases). Germline V CDR1 and CDR2: LGHNA, YNFKEQ. The germline V and J ends were trimmed by 0 bases and 8 bases, with 19 bases remaining between them. The CDR3 is 16 amino acids. The CDR3 spells CASSQDRDIKAVGYTF. In nucleotides, the CDR3 is TGTGCCAGCAGCCAAGATAGGGACATAAAGGCTGTCGGCTACACCTTC.

The genes are TRBV7-8 and TRBJ1-5, with TRBD1 matching 10 bases. This CDR3 region has 14 residues. CDR1 is SGHVS, CDR2 FQNEAQ, per germline. With 0 bases clipped from V and 10 bases from J, the junction kept 3 bases outside the gene matches. CDR3 amino acids: CASSLATGGRPQHF. The CDR3 nucleotides are TGTGCCAGCAGCTTAGCGACAGGGGGCCGTCCCCAGCATTTT.

This clone has just a few counts. The same CDR3 also results from other DNA sequences found in this sample. The V call is TRBV28, the J call TRBJ2-7; D ambiguous. This CDR3 region has 12 residues. Germline CDR1 is MDHEN and CDR2 is SYDVKM. The ends were cut back, 4 bases at V and 4 bases at J, with 8 bases in the middle. In DNA, the CDR3 is TGTGCCAGCAGTTCCCTCAATTACGAGCAGTACTTC. It is translated as CASSSLNYEQYF. The full variable domain, with the rest looked up from reference TRBV28 and TRBJ2-7, is DVKVTQSSRYLVKRTGEKVFLECVQDMDHENMFWYRQDPGLGLRLIYFSYDVKMKEKGDIPEGYSVSREKKERFSLILESASTNQTSMYLCASSSLNYEQYFGPGTRLTVT.

The chain joins TRBV19 to TRBJ2-7, with D possibly TRBD1 on 6 matching bases. V lost 6 bases, J lost 0 bases, and 18 bases lay in between. This CDR3 is built from 16 residues. Germline CDR1 reads LNHDA; CDR2 reads SQIVND (reference sequence). The chain's CDR3 is CASSRDRTESSYEQYF. The DNA of the CDR3 is TGTGCCAGTAGCCGCGACCGGACAGAGAGCTCCTACGAGCAGTACTTC.

The V gene is TRBV6-6, the J gene TRBJ1-1; TRBD1 agrees at 7 bases. Unmatched junction bases numbered 1, after V lost 5 bases and J lost 1 base. CDR1 MNHNY and CDR2 SVGAGI come from the germline V gene (reference sequence). The CDR3 is 13 residues long. The CDR3 region is CASSRDRNTEAFF. CDR3 DNA sequence: TGTGCCAGCAGTCGGGACAGGAACACTGAAGCTTTCTTT.

This chain's CDR3 is CASSQKFRVGFFQALDTEAFF. Written as DNA, the CDR3 is TGTGCCAGCAGCCAGAAATTCAGGGTGGGTTTTTTCCAGGCGTTGGACACTGAAGCTTTCTTT. The V call is TRBV14, the J call TRBJ1-1, with TRBD1 as a possible D gene (5 bases). V gave up 3 bases and J gave up 3 bases, with 32 bases separating them. The germline gives CDR1 SGHDN, CDR2 FVKESK. CDR3 length: 21 residues.

This clone was observed a handful of times. This chain joins TRBV7-2 and TRBJ1-5, with 7 bases fitting TRBD1. Germline V gene data show CDR1 as SGHTA and CDR2 as FQGNSA. The CDR3 sequence is 15 residues long. Trimming at V came to 1 base and at J to 5 bases, leaving 5 bases not matched to a gene. As DNA, the CDR3 is TGTGCCAGCAGCTTAGTTCAGGGGGGGGATCAGCCCCAGCATTTT. Translating gives CASSLVQGGDQPQHF.

This clone was seen more than once but under ten times. The chain joins TRBV9 to TRBJ1-2; D is uncertain. Per germline, CDR1 SGDLS and CDR2 YYNGEE. Trimming removed 4 bases from V and 4 bases from J, with 17 bases in between. This CDR3 is 15 amino acids long. The CDR3 region is CASSYGEVNGYGYTF. The CDR3 coding sequence is TGTGCCAGCAGCTATGGGGAGGTTAATGGCTATGGCTACACCTTC.

J is TRBJ1-2 and V is TRBV10-3; D not resolved. Germline V gene data show CDR1 as ENHRY and CDR2 as SYGVKD. The V gene lost 0 bases and the J gene lost 8 bases, with 10 bases spanning the gap. The CDR3 covers 13 residues. The CDR3 DNA follows: TGTGCCATCAGTGAGTCGGGCGCCGAGGGCTACACCTTC. Its protein is CAISESGAEGYTF.

V is TRBV30 and J is TRBJ1-1; maybe TRBD1 (6 bases). Germline CDR1 and CDR2: GTSNPN and SVGIG (reference sequence). This CDR3 has 17 residues. The V end lost 1 base, the J end lost 0 bases, and 18 bases lay between the germline ends. DNA of the CDR3: TGTGCCTGGAGTGCCGCGACAGGAAATGCTATGAACACTGAAGCTTTCTTT. Its translation is CAWSAATGNAMNTEAFF.